Shown below are 17 T cell receptor beta chains from a single sample sequenced in a study of CD8 T cells in ankylosing spondylitis. TCRdb independently ran MiXCR on the 5' RACE reads; one entry per CDR3 protein. The repertoire holds some 27,000 distinct CDR3 sequences, with about 5.6% as singletons. Sequenced sample: blood, either unsorted or a sorted T cell fraction (not recorded which). The source of these receptors is a female donor with ankylosing spondylitis or in good health (not recorded which).

This clonotype was recorded at least ten times. CDR3 DNA sequence: TGTGCCAGCACCGACAACACCGGGGAGCTGTTTTTT. Its protein is CASTDNTGELFF. This chain joins TRBV9 and TRBJ2-2; no definite D call. Germline-derived CDR1 and CDR2 are SGDLS and YYNGEE. The germline V and J ends were trimmed by 6 bases and 2 bases, with 5 bases remaining between them. The CDR3 runs to 12 residues.

This clonotype was counted many times. The chain is built from TRBV9 and TRBJ1-3, with D perhaps TRBD1 (5 bases). Germline lookup yields CDR1 SGDLS and CDR2 YYNGEE. Between the trimmed V and J ends, which lost 4 bases and 4 bases, there was a span of 15 bases. This CDR3 is 15 amino acids long. The CDR3 protein is CASSPNVDRGNTIYF. CDR3 DNA: TGTGCCAGCAGCCCTAATGTCGACAGAGGAAACACCATATATTTT.

This clonotype has at least ten counts. The chain recombines TRBV9 with TRBJ1-5; D possibly corresponds to TRBD1 (5 bases). Looked up from germline, CDR1 is SGDLS and CDR2 is YYNGEE. Trimming stripped 3 bases from V and 7 bases from J, with 17 bases between. The CDR3 runs 15 residues. Written as DNA, the CDR3 is TGTGCCAGCAGCGCCGGCGGCAGGGTAGAGCAGCCCCAGCATTTT. It is translated as CASSAGGRVEQPQHF. Complete variable domain (other parts from reference TRBV9 and TRBJ1-5): DSGVTQTPKHLITATGQRVTLRCSPRSGDLSVYWYQQSLDQGLQFLIQYYNGEERAKGNILERFSAQQFPDLHSELNLSSLELGDSALYFCASSAGGRVEQPQHFGDGTRLSIL.

This clonotype has at least ten counts. The genes are TRBV9 and TRBJ2-3, with D perhaps TRBD2 (6 bases). CDR1 SGDLS and CDR2 YYNGEE come from the germline V gene. The CDR3 length is 16 residues. Trimming removed 3 bases from V and 1 base from J, with 15 bases in between. The CDR3 DNA reads TGTGCCAGCAGCGGTGGGAGGACCTCACGCACAGATACGCAGTATTTT. It encodes CASSGGRTSRTDTQYF.

The table lists this clonotype with many counts. The rearrangement uses TRBV9 and TRBJ2-3, with 10 bases lining up with TRBD2. With 1 base clipped from V and 5 bases from J, the junction kept 10 bases outside the gene matches. CDR3 length: 17 residues. Germline CDR1 and CDR2: SGDLS and YYNGEE. The CDR3 DNA reads TGTGCCAGCAGCGTATGGACTAGCGGTAAAGGCGGAGATACGCAGTATTTT. Its translation: CASSVWTSGKGGDTQYF.

This clonotype occurred many times. One end of the junction does not line up with germline, which may come from a read error. This rearrangement joins TRBV9 to TRBJ2-1; 11 nucleotides match TRBD2. From germline, CDR1 is SGDLS and CDR2 YYNGEE. The CDR3 extends over 15 amino acids. The CDR3, as DNA: TGTGCCAGCACCGTAGCGGGGGGGCTCTACAATGAGCAGTTCTTC. Translation: CASTVAGGLYNEQFF.

In this sample, this clonotype turned up many times. The V gene is TRBV9, the J gene TRBJ2-7; 9 nucleotides align to TRBD1. Germline-derived CDR1 and CDR2 are SGDLS and YYNGEE. The CDR3 sequence is 14 residues long. The junction had 9 bases not matched to a gene; V was cut back by 4 bases and J by 7 bases. CDR3 protein: CASSPSTGGMEQYF. The CDR3 bases are TGTGCCAGCAGCCCTTCGACAGGGGGTATGGAGCAGTACTTC.

This clonotype was counted ten times or more. This chain uses TRBV9 with TRBJ2-7; 7 nucleotides agree with TRBD1. The CDR3 sequence is 13 residues long. The J segment lost 2 bases and the V segment lost 3 bases, leaving 2 bases of the junction unmatched. From germline, CDR1 is SGDLS and CDR2 YYNGEE. Here the CDR3 reads CASSGGQTYEQYF. CDR3 sequence (DNA): TGTGCCAGCAGCGGGGGACAGACCTACGAGCAGTACTTC.

This clonotype has a count of ten or more. The chain uses TRBV9 and TRBJ2-7; tentative D call: TRBD1 (6 bases). Deletions cut 4 bases from V and 1 base from J, with 12 bases between. The germline CDR1 and CDR2 sequences are SGDLS and YYNGEE. The CDR3 sequence is 14 residues long. CDR3 nucleotide sequence: TGTGCCAGCAGCCAACAGGGATGGTCCTACGAGCAGTACTTC. It specifies CASSQQGWSYEQYF.

This clonotype was seen ten or more times. The chain joins TRBV9 to TRBJ1-5; D is perhaps TRBD1 (5 bases). The CDR3 covers 14 residues. Trimming removed 0 bases at V and 7 bases at J, with 11 bases between. Germline values: CDR1 SGDLS, CDR2 YYNGEE. CDR3 sequence (DNA): TGTGCCAGCAGCGTAGGGGCAGGGCAACAGCCCCAGCATTTT. Translated: CASSVGAGQQPQHF.

By its share, this clonotype is medium-sized. The rearrangement uses TRBV9 and TRBJ2-5, with 8 bases identical to TRBD1. Germline V gene data show CDR1 as SGDLS and CDR2 as YYNGEE. The CDR3 contains 15 residues. V dropped 3 bases and J dropped 6; count of bases not matched to a gene: 10. Here the CDR3 reads CASSAEPGGPQTQYF. CDR3 DNA sequence: TGTGCCAGCAGCGCCGAACCAGGGGGCCCCCAGACCCAGTACTTC.

This clonotype was seen many times. The chain carries TRBV9 and TRBJ1-1, with 7 positions matching TRBD1. In germline, CDR1 is SGDLS, CDR2 YYNGEE. V was clipped by 7 bases and J by 7 bases; unmatched bases: 13. The CDR3 totals 14 residues. CDR3 loop: CASSEDRSGREAFF. For the CDR3, the DNA is TGTGCCAGCTCCGAGGACAGGAGTGGGCGTGAAGCTTTCTTT.

This clonotype has ten or more counts. J is TRBJ1-5 and V is TRBV9; the D gene is possibly TRBD1 (5 bases). The V gene's germline CDR1 is SGDLS and CDR2 YYNGEE. V lost 0 bases to trimming and J lost 9 bases, with 13 bases between them. The CDR3 length is 14 residues. The CDR3 protein is CASSVAGGGGPQHF. As DNA, the CDR3 is TGTGCCAGCAGCGTAGCTGGGGGAGGTGGGCCCCAGCATTTT.

By sample share, this clonotype is medium-sized (0.01 to 0.1%). The chain is built from TRBV9 and TRBJ2-5; D possibly matches TRBD1 or TRBD2 (6 bases each). The germline V and J ends were trimmed by 1 base and 6 bases, with 13 bases remaining between them. The CDR3 has 14 residues. The germline gives CDR1 SGDLS, CDR2 YYNGEE. CDR3 in amino acids: CASSVSQGRQTQYF. The CDR3 DNA is TGTGCCAGCAGCGTATCCCAGGGGAGGCAGACCCAGTACTTC.

The chain employs TRBV9 and TRBJ2-3; 9 nucleotides align to TRBD2. CDR3 length equals 17 residues. Germline trimming cut 0 bases from V and 1 base from J; bases unmatched to any gene: 6. CDR1 SGDLS and CDR2 YYNGEE come from the germline V gene. The CDR3 sequence is CASSVGGLAGGTDTQYF. In DNA, the CDR3 is TGTGCCAGCAGCGTAGGGGGCTTAGCGGGGGGCACAGATACGCAGTATTTT.

The chain recombines TRBV9 with TRBJ2-5, with D maybe TRBD2 (6 bases). With 3 bases removed from V and 5 bases from J, the gap between germline ends came to 26 bases. Germline V gene lookup returns CDR1 SGDLS and CDR2 YYNGEE. The CDR3 covers 18 residues. CDR3 in DNA: TGTGCCAGCAGCGCCTCACTCGGCCGCGGGGATAGGGTGGAGACCCAGTACTTC. It is translated as CASSASLGRGDRVETQYF.

This clonotype was counted only a few times. The chain employs TRBV9 and TRBJ2-2, with 10 positions matching TRBD2. CDR1 and CDR2 (germline): SGDLS, YYNGEE. The V gene end was trimmed by 6 bases and the J gene end by 5 bases; junction bases not matched to a gene: 7. The CDR3 runs to 15 residues. This chain's CDR3 is CASKIGAGGTGELFF. CDR3 sequence (DNA): TGTGCCAGCAAAATTGGAGCGGGAGGGACCGGGGAGCTGTTTTTT.